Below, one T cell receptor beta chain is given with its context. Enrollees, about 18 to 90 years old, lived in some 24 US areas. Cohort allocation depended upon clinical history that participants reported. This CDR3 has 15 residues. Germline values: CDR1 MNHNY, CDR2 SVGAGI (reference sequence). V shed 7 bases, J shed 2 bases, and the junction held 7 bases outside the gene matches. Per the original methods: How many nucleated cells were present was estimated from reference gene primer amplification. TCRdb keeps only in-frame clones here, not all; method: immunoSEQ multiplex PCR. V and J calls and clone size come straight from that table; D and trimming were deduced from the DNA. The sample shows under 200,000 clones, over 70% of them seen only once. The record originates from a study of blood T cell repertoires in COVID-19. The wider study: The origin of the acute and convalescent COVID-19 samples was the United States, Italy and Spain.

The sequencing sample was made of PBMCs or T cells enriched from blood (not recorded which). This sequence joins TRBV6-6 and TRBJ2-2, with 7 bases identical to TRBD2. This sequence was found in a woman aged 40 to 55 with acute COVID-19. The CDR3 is CASTPPSGNTGELFF. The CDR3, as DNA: TGTGCCAGCACCCCCCCTAGCGGAAACACCGGGGAGCTGTTTTTT.